The rows below give T cell receptor beta chains drawn from one sample of a study of cytomegalovirus exposure and HLA in healthy donors. TCRdb's table, derived via immunoSEQ multiplex PCR, lists solely in-frame clones and lacks some. This sample's table has just over 150,000 clones. What was sequenced was PBMCs. These receptors originate from a young man in good health and CMV-seronegative. CDR3s include the opening cysteine and the closing phenylalanine or tryptophan. The D gene is left open where the match is weak.

. TRBJ2-7 TRBV7-2 TGTGCCAGCAGCTTCCCAGGCTACGAGCAGTACTTC CASSFPGYEQYF
TRBD2 TRBJ2-5 TRBV4-1 TGCGCCAGCAGCCAAGGGGGGGGAGTGGTTCGAGAGACCCAGTACTTC CASSQGGGVVRETQYF
TRBD1 TRBJ2-3 TRBV7-2 TGTGCCAGCAGCCCCAGGGGGCGCACGACAGATACGCAGTATTTT CASSPRGRTTDTQYF
. TRBJ1-3 TRBV28 TGTGCCAGCAGTTTAGCGGGGGCGCGGGGAAACACCATATATTTT CASSLAGARGNTIYF
TRBD1 TRBJ2-2 TRBV19 TGTGCCAGTAGTAGCTCTTGGACAGGGTCAAACACCGGGGAGCTGTTTTTT CASSSSWTGSNTGELFF
TRBD1 TRBJ1-4 TRBV5-1 TGCGCCAGCAGCTTAAAGGGGGCTCGGACTAATGAAAAACTGTTTTTT CASSLKGARTNEKLFF
TRBD1 TRBJ1-2 TRBV27 TGTGCCAGCAGCAGACAGGGGTCTGGCTACACCTTC CASSRQGSGYTF
. TRBJ1-2 TRBV15 TGTGCCACCAACACAGGCCGGGACACGAGTGATGGCTACACCTTC CATNTGRDTSDGYTF
. TRBJ1-4 TRBV27 TGTGCCAGCAGTGCGACCGGGACTAATAATGAAAAACTGTTTTTT CASSATGTNNEKLFF
TRBD1 TRBJ1-2 TRBV5-1 TGCGCCAGCAGCGACCCGGGACAGGGGAACTATGGCTACACCTTC CASSDPGQGNYGYTF
. TRBJ2-5 TRBV7-2 TGTGCCAGCGGGCTTCAGCAGACCACCCAGTACTTC CASGLQQTTQYF
. TRBJ2-1 TRBV21-1 TGTGCCAGCAGCAAAGTCGGCAGGTATGGGGAGCGGGAGGGATACGATGAGCAGTTCTTC CASSKVGRYGEREGYDEQFF
TRBD1 TRBJ2-2 TRBV12-5 TGTGCTAGTGGTCCCGGGACAGGAGGGGGGGAGCTGTTTTTT CASGPGTGGGELFF
TRBD2 TRBJ2-5 TRBV5-1 TGCGCCAGCAGCTCCTTAGCGGGAGGGCCGGGGAAAACCCAGTACTTC CASSSLAGGPGKTQYF
TRBD1 TRBJ2-7 TRBV27 TGTGCCAGCAGTTTAAGCCTGGGGGACAGCTCCTACGAGCAGTACTTC CASSLSLGDSSYEQYF
. TRBJ1-2 TRBV27 TGTGCCAGCAGTCCACAGGGTAGCTATGGCTACACCTTC CASSPQGSYGYTF
. TRBJ1-3 TRBV11-3 TGTGCCAGCAGCCTAAGTTACAGCTCTGGAAACACCATATATTTT CASSLSYSSGNTIYF
. TRBJ2-7 TRBV5-1 TGCGCCAGCAGGAAGAGGGATATGTACGAGCAGTACTTC CASRKRDMYEQYF
. TRBJ1-1 TRBV27 TGTGCCAGCAGTAGAGAGGGGAGGGGCACTGAAGCTTTCTTT CASSREGRGTEAFF
TRBD1 TRBJ2-7 TRBV5-6 TGTGCCAGCAGCTTTGGGACGGGACAGGGGGCCGGAGAGTACTTC CASSFGTGQGAGEYF
TRBD2 TRBJ2-7 TRBV6-5 TGTGCCAGCAGTTACCAACTAGCGGGAAACGAGCAGTACTTC CASSYQLAGNEQYF
. TRBJ1-2 TRBV6-5 TGTGCCAGCAGTCCCAACGGGGTGGACTATGGCTACACCTTC CASSPNGVDYGYTF
. TRBJ1-1 TRBV30 TGTGCCTGGAGTGTCGGCACTGAAGCTTTCTTT CAWSVGTEAFF
TRBD1 TRBJ2-6 TRBV6-5 TGTGCCATTAGGACAGGGGGCGCTGGGGCCAACGTCCTGACTTTC CAIRTGGAGANVLTF
TRBD1 TRBJ1-5 TRBV27 TGTGCCAGCAGGCAGACAGGGCTATCAGGTCAGCCCCAGCATTTT CASRQTGLSGQPQHF
TRBD1 TRBJ2-7 TRBV7-9 TGTGCCAGCAGCTCTACAGGGGACGAGCAGTACTTC CASSSTGDEQYF
TRBD1 TRBJ1-2 TRBV6-5 TGTGCCAGCAGCAGAATAAGCGGGACAGGGGGGACCTTC CASSRISGTGGTF
TRBD1 TRBJ2-2 TRBV11-2 TGTGCCAGCAGCCATGGACAGGGGGCAGAAACCGGGGAGCTGTTTTTT CASSHGQGAETGELFF
TRBD2 TRBJ2-1 TRBV11-2 TGTGCCAGCAGCTTAGATCCGAGCGGGAGGGCCGGCAATGAGCAGTTCTTC CASSLDPSGRAGNEQFF
. TRBJ2-3 TRBV7-3 TGTGCCAGCAGCTTAGGCGGGACAGACACAGATACGCAGTATTTT CASSLGGTDTDTQYF
TRBD1 TRBJ1-1 TRBV11-3 TGTGCCAGCATCCCGGGACAGGGGGCTGGTTTTGGAAAAGCTTTCTTT CASIPGQGAGFGKAFF
TRBD1 TRBJ2-1 TRBV10-1 TGCGCCGGCAGTGAAGCCAGGGGGTACAATGAGCAGTTCTTC CAGSEARGYNEQFF
TRBD1 TRBJ2-2 TRBV2 TGTGCCAGCAGAGACAGGGCCGGGGAGCTGTTTTTT CASRDRAGELFF
TRBD1 TRBJ1-1 TRBV18 TGTGCCAGCTCCCTTAACAGGGGGGACACTGAAGCTTTCTTT CASSLNRGDTEAFF
TRBD2 TRBJ2-1 TRBV28 TGTGCCAGCAGGGCACCTAGCGGGAGGGATTATGAGCAGTTCTTC CASRAPSGRDYEQFF
TRBD1 TRBJ1-2 TRBV5-1 TGCGCCAGCAGCTTATCATCGACAGGGAATGGCTACACCTTC CASSLSSTGNGYTF
TRBD1 TRBJ2-7 TRBV9 TGTGCCAGCAGCGTAGCGGGGACAGGCGGGTACGAGCAGTACTTC CASSVAGTGGYEQYF
. TRBJ1-2 TRBV19 TGTGCCAGTAGTTTTCTACCGGGACTTGACTATGGCTACACCTTC CASSFLPGLDYGYTF
. TRBJ1-5 TRBV21-1 TGTGCCAGCAAACTCCGGGACAGGTCGTATAGCAATCAGCCCCAGCATTTT CASKLRDRSYSNQPQHF
. TRBJ2-1 TRBV14 TGTGCCAGCAGCCACCCCCCCCGCAGGGACAAAGCCCGGAATGAGCAGTTCTTC CASSHPPRRDKARNEQFF
TRBD1 TRBJ1-2 TRBV4-3 TGCGCCAGCAGCCTTCAGACAGGGGACTATGGCTACACCTTC CASSLQTGDYGYTF
TRBD1 TRBJ1-4 TRBV9 TGTGCCAGCAGCGTAGCAGGGGGGACAGGGGCCATGGAAAAACTGTTTTTT CASSVAGGTGAMEKLFF
. TRBJ2-7 TRBV19 TGTGCCAGTAGTCAAGGGGATGAGCAGTACTTC CASSQGDEQYF
. TRBJ1-5 TRBV5-4 TGTGCCAGCAGCGGCGGCTTCAATCAGCCCCAGCATTTT CASSGGFNQPQHF
. TRBJ1-1 TRBV4-2 TGTGCCAGCAGCCGCGGCAGGGTGATGGGGATCACTGAAGCTTTCTTT CASSRGRVMGITEAFF
TRBD2 TRBJ2-7 TRBV5-1 TGCGCCAGCAATCCCCCGGGACTAGCGGGTACCTACGAGCAGTACTTC CASNPPGLAGTYEQYF
TRBD1 TRBJ1-2 TRBV28 TGTGCCAGCAGCTCCACCGGACAGGGATGGGGCTACACCTTC CASSSTGQGWGYTF
TRBD1 TRBJ1-1 TRBV7-2 TGTGCCAGCAGCTTAGCGAGGCAGGGGGCTGAAGCTTTCTTT CASSLARQGAEAFF
. TRBJ1-2 TRBV21-1 TGTGCCAGCAGCAAAGACCAGGGACTTTGCTATGGCTACACCTTC CASSKDQGLCYGYTF
. TRBJ1-5 TRBV19 TGTGCCAGTCAAAGCGGGGCAGTCAACAATCAGCCCCAGCATTTT CASQSGAVNNQPQHF
. TRBJ2-3 TRBV5-1 TGCGCCAGCAGCTCACTTACTACGGGCACAGATACGCAGTATTTT CASSSLTTGTDTQYF